Listed below are T cell receptor beta chains from one sample, sequenced in a study of T cells in Graves' hyperthyroidism and ophthalmopathy. One entry per CDR3 protein results from TCRdb running MiXCR on the multiplex PCR reads. The repertoire has 89,000 or so distinct CDR3 sequences, 35% to 45% of them found once; the top ten carry 10%. The source material was peripheral blood or thyroid tissue (not recorded which). The receptor source for this set is a woman aged 30 to 39 with Graves' hyperthyroidism. The CDR3 runs from the conserved cysteine through the conserved F or W. The D gene is left open where the match is weak. Clone size, where shown, is once, few, many, or a class for clones that have expanded.

v_gene	j_gene	len	abundance	d_gene	CDR3aa	CDR3nt
TRBV4-1	TRBJ1-1	13	many	.	CASSQKEETEAFF	TGCGCCAGCAGCCAAAAGGAGGAAACTGAAGCTTTCTTT
TRBV5-1	TRBJ1-4	12	.	.	CASSLTTGRLFF	TGCGCCAGCAGCCTAACTACCGGGAGGCTGTTTTTT
TRBV7-9	TRBJ2-3	14	many	.	CASSLRDGTDTQYF	TGTGCCAGCAGCTTGCGGGACGGCACAGATACGCAGTATTTT
TRBV6-5	TRBJ2-5	14	many	.	CASSPLYGQETQYF	TGTGCCAGCAGTCCCCTCTATGGCCAAGAGACCCAGTACTTC
TRBV3-1	TRBJ1-5	19	.	.	CASSQGVAVTLCSNQPQHF	TGTGCCAGCAGCCAAGGTGTAGCCGTCACACTGTGTAGCAATCAGCCCCAGCATTTT
TRBV11-2	TRBJ1-6	14	many	.	CASSFRGHNSPLHF	TGTGCCAGCAGCTTCCGCGGTCATAATTCACCCCTCCACTTT
TRBV12-3/TRBV12-4	TRBJ2-7	18	many	TRBD1	CASSLSLWGRRGHYEQYF	TGTGCCAGCAGTTTGTCACTATGGGGGCGCAGGGGGCACTACGAGCAGTACTTC
TRBV5-4	TRBJ1-6	13	many	.	CASSLERGSPLHF	TGTGCCAGCAGCTTGGAAAGGGGTTCACCCCTCCACTTT
TRBV12-3/TRBV12-4	TRBJ1-3	11	.	.	CASKDRNTIYF	TGTGCCAGCAAGGACCGAAACACCATATATTTT
TRBV19	TRBJ1-5	16	.	TRBD1	CASSILETGWSQPQHF	TGTGCCAGTAGTATTTTGGAGACAGGGTGGAGTCAGCCCCAGCATTTT
TRBV20-1	TRBJ2-5	14	.	TRBD1	CSATVRTGEETQYF	TGCAGTGCTACGGTTCGGACAGGGGAAGAGACCCAGTACTTC
TRBV15	TRBJ1-6	14	few	TRBD1	CATSPGTGFSPLHF	TGTGCCACCAGCCCCGGGACAGGATTTTCACCCCTCCACTTT
TRBV20-1	TRBJ2-3	15	many	TRBD2	CSASTSGKFMDTQYF	TGCAGTGCTAGCACTAGCGGGAAATTCATGGATACGCAGTATTTT
TRBV20-1	TRBJ2-7	16	.	TRBD1	CSASPGTGAAGDEQYF	TGCAGTGCTAGTCCCGGGACAGGGGCCGCCGGAGACGAGCAGTACTTC
TRBV11-3	TRBJ2-5	15	.	TRBD2	CASSLVSAGAETQYF	TGTGCCAGCAGCTTAGTGTCGGCGGGAGCAGAGACCCAGTACTTC
TRBV4-1	TRBJ2-7	19	.	TRBD2	CASSQDSSGVAGVLYEQYF	TGCGCCAGCAGCCAAGATTCTTCCGGTGTAGCGGGCGTTCTTTACGAGCAGTACTTC
TRBV10-3	TRBJ2-7	13	.	TRBD1	CAISPGQGARGYF	TGTGCCATCAGCCCGGGACAGGGGGCGAGAGGGTACTTC
TRBV6-2/TRBV6-3	TRBJ2-7	17	many	TRBD2	CASRPGLAGKSSYEQYF	TGTGCCAGCAGGCCGGGACTAGCGGGAAAGTCTTCCTACGAGCAGTACTTC
TRBV18	TRBJ2-7	12	many	.	CASSPGPDEQYF	TGTGCCAGCTCACCAGGGCCCGACGAGCAGTACTTC
TRBV11-2	TRBJ2-7	14	many	TRBD2	CASSLDGRAHEQYF	TGTGCCAGCAGCTTAGACGGGAGGGCCCACGAGCAGTACTTC
TRBV7-9	TRBJ2-5	14	many	.	CASSLELQQETQYF	TGTGCCAGCAGCTTAGAATTGCAGCAAGAGACCCAGTACTTC
TRBV9	TRBJ1-5	15	few	.	CASSPGGLSNQPQHF	TGTGCCAGCAGCCCGGGAGGGCTTAGCAATCAGCCCCAGCATTTT
TRBV6-1	TRBJ1-2	13	many	.	CASSEGGVYGYTF	TGTGCCAGCAGTGAAGGGGGAGTCTATGGCTACACCTTC
TRBV4-2	TRBJ2-3	18	.	TRBD2	CASSKNLAGGSGTDTQYF	TGTGCCAGCAGCAAAAACCTAGCGGGAGGTTCGGGCACAGATACGCAGTATTTT
TRBV19	TRBJ2-5	12	many	.	CASRSVTETQYF	TGTGCCAGTAGAAGCGTTACAGAGACCCAGTACTTC
TRBV20-1	TRBJ2-7	14	.	TRBD2	CSAREGGSHYEQYF	TGCAGTGCTAGAGAGGGGGGGAGCCACTACGAGCAGTACTTC
TRBV10-3	TRBJ2-2	16	.	.	CAISESNSKNAGELVF	TGTGCCATCAGTGAGTCGAATAGCAAGAACGCCGGGGAGCTGGTTTTT